The T cell receptor (beta chain) under discussion was sequenced for a study of cytomegalovirus exposure and HLA in healthy donors. Germline V gene sequence: CDR1 LGHNA, CDR2 YSLEER. V gave up 4 bases and J gave up 4 bases; unmatched junction bases: 5. This CDR3 is 15 amino acids long. Assay used: immunoSEQ multiplex PCR; TCRdb lists only in-frame clones, some missing. The data hold about 330,000 clones, with roughly 90% observed a single time. J is TRBJ2-2 and V is TRBV4-3; 8 nucleotides line up with TRBD1. The clonotype comes from a woman younger than 45 in good health and CMV-seropositive. Specimen: PBMCs. The CDR3 DNA reads TGCGCCAGCAGCCGAGGACAGGGTAGCACCGGGGAGCTGTTTTTT. It yields the protein CASSRGQGSTGELFF.